The 8 T cell receptor beta chains given below trace back to one sample, sequenced in a study of blood T cell repertoires in COVID-19. Sequenced by immunoSEQ multiplex PCR; TCRdb stores in-frame clones only, minus some. The table shows around 200,000 clones, with 75% to 90% occurring only once. The source material was PBMCs or T cells enriched from blood (not recorded which). Receptor source: a woman aged 25 to 39 who had been exposed to COVID-19.

The count of this clone is one. Other DNA sequences within the sample encode an identical CDR3. The V gene is TRBV6-5, the J gene TRBJ2-7, with TRBD1 identical over 9 bases. J gave up 3 bases and V 0 bases, and 3 bases lay outside the gene matches. The germline CDR1 and CDR2 sequences are MNHEY and SVGAGI. This CDR3 contains 15 residues. The CDR3 DNA is TGTGCCAGCAGTTACTCCCGGACAGGGGACTACGAGCAGTACTTC. This sequence encodes CASSYSRTGDYEQYF.

V usage is TRBV5-6 and J usage is TRBJ1-6; D is possibly TRBD1 (5 bases). Trimming pared 0 bases from V and 8 bases from J, leaving 12 bases between. The germline V gene encodes CDR1 SGHDT and CDR2 YYEEEE. The CDR3 sequence is 15 residues long. The CDR3 nucleotides are TGTGCCAGCAGCTTGGGTCCTCTCAGGGATTCACCCCTCCACTTT. Translating gives CASSLGPLRDSPLHF.

The chain carries TRBV30 and TRBJ2-7; 10 bases fit TRBD1. The CDR3 length is 14 residues. The junction had 11 bases not matched to a gene; V was cut back by 3 bases and J by 9 bases. Germline V lookup: CDR1 GTSNPN, CDR2 SVGIG (reference sequence). The DNA for the CDR3 is TGTGCCTGGAGCGCGGGACAGGGGCTTCTCGGGCAGTACTTC. This translates into CAWSAGQGLLGQYF.

This clone was seen a single time. CDR3 residues: CASSDGLAGGPDTQYF. The CDR3 DNA sequence: TGTGCCAGCAGTGATGGACTAGCGGGGGGACCAGATACGCAGTATTTT. This chain links TRBV2 with TRBJ2-3; 14 nucleotides agree with TRBD2. The J segment lost 4 bases and the V segment lost 3 bases, leaving 3 bases of the junction unmatched. Germline V CDR1 and CDR2: SNHLY, FYNNEI. This CDR3 is 16 amino acids long. The variable domain in full, completed from reference TRBV2 and TRBJ2-3, reads EPEVTQTPSHQVTQMGQEVILRCVPISNHLYFYWYRQILGQKVEFLVSFYNNEISEKSEIFDDQFSVERPDGSNFTLKIRSTKLEDSAMYFCASSDGLAGGPDTQYFGPGTRLTVL.

The chain links TRBV29-1 to TRBJ1-1; tentative D call: TRBD1 (5 bases). Germline-derived CDR1 and CDR2 are SQVTM and ANQGSEA. The V end lost 7 bases, the J end lost 11 bases, and 17 bases lay between the germline ends. This CDR3 is 11 amino acids long. CDR3 residues: CSALDSLWAFF. The CDR3 DNA is TGCAGCGCCCTTGACAGTTTATGGGCTTTCTTT.

The sample holds one count of this clone. V gene TRBV7-2 combines with J gene TRBJ2-1; 9 nucleotides agree with TRBD1. With V trimmed by 5 bases and J by 7 bases, 3 bases remained unmatched. Germline CDR1 reads SGHTA; CDR2 reads FQGNSA. The CDR3 is 13 amino acids. The CDR3: CASSGTGRNEQFF. The CDR3 DNA reads TGTGCCAGCAGCGGGACAGGGAGAAATGAGCAGTTCTTC.

In nucleotides, the CDR3 is TGTGCCAGCAGACGGCCCCTAGCGGGGGGTGTCAATGAGCAGTTCTTC. Protein: CASRRPLAGGVNEQFF. The J gene is TRBJ2-1, the V gene TRBV27; 11 bases align to TRBD2. CDR1 is MNHEY and CDR2 is SMNVEV in the germline V gene (reference sequence). With V trimmed by 6 bases and J by 6 bases, 10 bases remained unmatched. The CDR3 is made up of 16 amino acids.

The V gene is TRBV5-5, the J gene TRBJ2-7; 9 nucleotides agree with TRBD1. Germline trimming cut 0 bases from V and 7 bases from J; bases unmatched to any gene: 5. From germline, CDR1 is SGHKS and CDR2 YYEKEE (reference sequence). The CDR3 extends over 14 amino acids. In DNA form, the CDR3 reads TGTGCCAGCAGCTTGGGACAGGGGGTCGGGGAGCAGTACTTC. This translates into CASSLGQGVGEQYF.